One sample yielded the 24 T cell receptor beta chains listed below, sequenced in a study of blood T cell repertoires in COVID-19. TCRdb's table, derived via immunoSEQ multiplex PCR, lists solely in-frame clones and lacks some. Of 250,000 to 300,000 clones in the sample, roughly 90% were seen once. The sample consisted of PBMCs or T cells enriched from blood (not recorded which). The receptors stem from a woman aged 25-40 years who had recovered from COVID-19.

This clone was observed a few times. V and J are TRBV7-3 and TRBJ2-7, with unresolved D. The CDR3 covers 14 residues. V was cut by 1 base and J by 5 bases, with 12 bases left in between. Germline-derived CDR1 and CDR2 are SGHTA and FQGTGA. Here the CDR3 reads CASSLIPGYDEQYF. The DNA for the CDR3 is TGTGCCAGCAGCTTAATTCCAGGTTACGACGAGCAGTACTTC. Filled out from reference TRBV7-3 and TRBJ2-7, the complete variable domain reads GAGVSQTPSNKVTEKGKYVELRCDPISGHTALYWYRQSLGQGPEFLIYFQGTGAADDSGLPNDRFFAVRPEGSVSTLKIQRTERGDSAVYLCASSLIPGYDEQYFGPGTRLTVT.

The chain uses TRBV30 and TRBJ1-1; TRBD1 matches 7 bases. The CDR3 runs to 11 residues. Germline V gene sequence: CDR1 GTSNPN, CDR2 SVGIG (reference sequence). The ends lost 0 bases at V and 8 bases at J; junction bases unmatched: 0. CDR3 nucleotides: TGTGCCTGGAGTGTACAGGGGGAAGCTTTCTTT. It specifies CAWSVQGEAFF.

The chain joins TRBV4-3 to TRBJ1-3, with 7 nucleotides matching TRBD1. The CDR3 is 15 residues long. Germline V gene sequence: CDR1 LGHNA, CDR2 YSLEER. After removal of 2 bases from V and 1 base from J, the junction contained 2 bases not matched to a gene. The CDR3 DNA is TGCGCCAGCAGCCAAACAGGGGATTCTGGAAACACCATATATTTT. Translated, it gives CASSQTGDSGNTIYF.

CDR3 DNA: TGTGCCAGCAGCTTAGAGACAGGGTATCTGCCCCAGCCCCAGCATTTT. Its protein is CASSLETGYLPQPQHF. The chain is built from TRBV7-8 and TRBJ1-5, with TRBD1 identical over 7 bases. The CDR3 length is 16 residues. V lost 1 base and J lost 7; bases outside the gene matches: 10. Per the germline V gene, CDR1 is SGHVS and CDR2 is FQNEAQ.

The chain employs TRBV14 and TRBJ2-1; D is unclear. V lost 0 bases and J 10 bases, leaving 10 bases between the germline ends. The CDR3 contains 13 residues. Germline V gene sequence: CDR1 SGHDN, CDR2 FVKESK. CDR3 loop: CASSQDYSSEQFF. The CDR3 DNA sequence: TGTGCCAGCAGCCAAGATTATAGCTCGGAGCAGTTCTTC. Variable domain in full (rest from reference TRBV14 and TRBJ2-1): EAGVTQFPSHSVIEKGQTVTLRCDPISGHDNLYWYRRVMGKEIKFLLHFVKESKQDESGMPNNRFLAERTGGTYSTLKVQPAELEDSGVYFCASSQDYSSEQFFGPGTRLTVL.

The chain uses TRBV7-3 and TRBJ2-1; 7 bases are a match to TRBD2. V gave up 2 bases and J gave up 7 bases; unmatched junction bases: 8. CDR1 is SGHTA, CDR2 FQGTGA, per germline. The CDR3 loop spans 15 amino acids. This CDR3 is CASSLGWEGHNEQFF. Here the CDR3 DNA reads TGTGCCAGCAGCTTAGGGTGGGAGGGGCATAATGAGCAGTTCTTC.

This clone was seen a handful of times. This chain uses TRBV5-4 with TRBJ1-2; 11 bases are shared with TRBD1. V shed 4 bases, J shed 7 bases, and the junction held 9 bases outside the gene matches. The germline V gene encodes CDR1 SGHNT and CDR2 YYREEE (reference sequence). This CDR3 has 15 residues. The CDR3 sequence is CASSPRTGGLGGYTF. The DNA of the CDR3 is TGTGCCAGCAGCCCGCGGACAGGGGGCTTGGGTGGCTACACCTTC.

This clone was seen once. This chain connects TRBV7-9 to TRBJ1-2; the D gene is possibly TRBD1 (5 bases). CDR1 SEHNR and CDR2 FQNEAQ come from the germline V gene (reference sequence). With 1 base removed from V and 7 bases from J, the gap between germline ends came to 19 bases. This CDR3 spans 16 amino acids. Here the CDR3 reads CASSLDWGSGSFGYTF. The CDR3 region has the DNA TGTGCCAGCAGCTTAGATTGGGGCAGTGGTTCTTTTGGCTACACCTTC.

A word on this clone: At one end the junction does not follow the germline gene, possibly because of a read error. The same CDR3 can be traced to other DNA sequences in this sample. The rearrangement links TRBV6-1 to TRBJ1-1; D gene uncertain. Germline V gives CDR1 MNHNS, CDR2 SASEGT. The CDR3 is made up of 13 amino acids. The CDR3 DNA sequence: TGTGCCAGCAGCGAAGGACGAGGCACTGAAGCTTTCTTT. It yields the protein CASSEGRGTEAFF.

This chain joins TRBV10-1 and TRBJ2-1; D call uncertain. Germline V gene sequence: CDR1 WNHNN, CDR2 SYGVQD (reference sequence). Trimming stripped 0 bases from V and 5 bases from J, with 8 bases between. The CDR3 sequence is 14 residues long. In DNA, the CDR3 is TGCGCCAGCAGTGAGTCAACCGCGAACAATGAGCAGTTCTTC. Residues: CASSESTANNEQFF.

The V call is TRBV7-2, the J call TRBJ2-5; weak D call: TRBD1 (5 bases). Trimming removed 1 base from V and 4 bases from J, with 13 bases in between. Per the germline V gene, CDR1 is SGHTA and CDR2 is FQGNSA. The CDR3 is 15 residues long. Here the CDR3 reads CASSLGVRVRETQYF. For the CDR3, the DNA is TGTGCCAGCAGCTTAGGCGTCAGGGTGCGAGAGACCCAGTACTTC.

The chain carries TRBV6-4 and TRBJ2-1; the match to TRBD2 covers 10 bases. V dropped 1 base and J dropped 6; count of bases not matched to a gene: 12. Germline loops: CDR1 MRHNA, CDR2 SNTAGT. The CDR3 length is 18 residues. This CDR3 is CASSDFPTSGSASNEQFF. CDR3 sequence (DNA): TGTGCCAGCAGTGACTTCCCGACTAGCGGGTCGGCCTCCAATGAGCAGTTCTTC.

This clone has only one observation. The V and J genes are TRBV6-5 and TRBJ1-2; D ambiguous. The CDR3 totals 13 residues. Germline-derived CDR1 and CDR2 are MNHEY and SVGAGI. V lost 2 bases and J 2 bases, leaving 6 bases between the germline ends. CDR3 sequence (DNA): TGTGCCAGCAGTTACGGTCGGAACTATGGCTACACCTTC. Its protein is CASSYGRNYGYTF.

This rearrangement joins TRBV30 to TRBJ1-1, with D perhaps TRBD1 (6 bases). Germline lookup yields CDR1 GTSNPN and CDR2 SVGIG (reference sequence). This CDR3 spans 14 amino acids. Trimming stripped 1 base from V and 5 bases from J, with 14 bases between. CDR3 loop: CAWSAQGRDTEAFF. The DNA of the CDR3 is TGTGCCTGGAGTGCACAGGGAAGGGATACTGAAGCTTTCTTT.

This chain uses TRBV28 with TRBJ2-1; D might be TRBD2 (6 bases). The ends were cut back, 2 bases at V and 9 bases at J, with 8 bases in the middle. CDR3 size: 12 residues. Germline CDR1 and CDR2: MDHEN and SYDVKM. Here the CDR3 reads CASSLGGVEQFF. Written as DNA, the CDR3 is TGTGCCAGCAGTTTAGGAGGGGTTGAGCAGTTCTTC. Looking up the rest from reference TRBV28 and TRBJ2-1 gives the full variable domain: DVKVTQSSRYLVKRTGEKVFLECVQDMDHENMFWYRQDPGLGLRLIYFSYDVKMKEKGDIPEGYSVSREKKERFSLILESASTNQTSMYLCASSLGGVEQFFGPGTRLTVL.

The chain's CDR3 is CAISESASTYNEQFF. Written as DNA, the CDR3 is TGTGCCATCAGTGAGTCCGCCTCTACCTACAATGAGCAGTTCTTC. V and J are TRBV10-3 and TRBJ2-1; D not certain. Germline V gene sequence: CDR1 ENHRY, CDR2 SYGVKD. The CDR3 covers 15 residues. Trimming pared 0 bases from V and 2 bases from J, leaving 8 bases between.

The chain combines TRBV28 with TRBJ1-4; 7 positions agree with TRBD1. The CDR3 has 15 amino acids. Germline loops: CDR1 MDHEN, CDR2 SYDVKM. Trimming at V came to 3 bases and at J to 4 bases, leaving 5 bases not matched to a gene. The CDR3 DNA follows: TGTGCCAGCAGTTTTTCAGGGGGATTTAATGAAAAACTGTTTTTT. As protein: CASSFSGGFNEKLFF.

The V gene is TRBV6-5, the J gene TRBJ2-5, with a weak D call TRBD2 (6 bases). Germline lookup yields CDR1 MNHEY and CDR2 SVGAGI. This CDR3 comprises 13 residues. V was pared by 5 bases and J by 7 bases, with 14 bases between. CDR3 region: CASSPLGGGTQYF. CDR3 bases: TGTGCCAGCAGTCCCCTGGGGGGAGGGACCCAGTACTTC.

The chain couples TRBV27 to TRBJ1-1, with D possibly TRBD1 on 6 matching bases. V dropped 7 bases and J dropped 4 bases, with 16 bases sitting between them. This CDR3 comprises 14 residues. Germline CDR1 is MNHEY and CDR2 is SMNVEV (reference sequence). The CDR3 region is CASTRNRDVTEAFF. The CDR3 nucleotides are TGTGCCAGCACCAGGAACAGGGATGTCACTGAAGCTTTCTTT.

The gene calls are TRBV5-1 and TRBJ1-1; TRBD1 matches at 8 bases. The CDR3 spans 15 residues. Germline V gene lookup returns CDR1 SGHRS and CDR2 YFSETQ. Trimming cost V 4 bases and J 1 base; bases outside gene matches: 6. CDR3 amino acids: CASSVQGVRNTEAFF. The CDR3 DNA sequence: TGCGCCAGCAGCGTACAGGGGGTAAGGAACACTGAAGCTTTCTTT.

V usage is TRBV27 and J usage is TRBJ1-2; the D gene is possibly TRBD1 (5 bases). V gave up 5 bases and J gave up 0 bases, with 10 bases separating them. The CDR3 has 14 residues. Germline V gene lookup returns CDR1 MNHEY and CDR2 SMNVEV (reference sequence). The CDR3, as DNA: TGTGCCAGCAGTCGGGGGTCAACTAACTATGGCTACACCTTC. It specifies CASSRGSTNYGYTF.

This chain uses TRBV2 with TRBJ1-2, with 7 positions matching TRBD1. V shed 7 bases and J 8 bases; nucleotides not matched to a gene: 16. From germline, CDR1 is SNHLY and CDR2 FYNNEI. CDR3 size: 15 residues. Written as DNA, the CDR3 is TGTGCCAGCATTCCAACAGGGGTGGAAGGGATCGGCTACACCTTC. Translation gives CASIPTGVEGIGYTF.

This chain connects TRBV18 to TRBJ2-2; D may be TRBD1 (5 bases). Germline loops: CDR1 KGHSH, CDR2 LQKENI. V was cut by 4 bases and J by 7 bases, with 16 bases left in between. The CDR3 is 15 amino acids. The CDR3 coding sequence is TGTGCCAGCTCACTATCGCCAGGGTACGACGGGGAGCTGTTTTTT. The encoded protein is CASSLSPGYDGELFF.

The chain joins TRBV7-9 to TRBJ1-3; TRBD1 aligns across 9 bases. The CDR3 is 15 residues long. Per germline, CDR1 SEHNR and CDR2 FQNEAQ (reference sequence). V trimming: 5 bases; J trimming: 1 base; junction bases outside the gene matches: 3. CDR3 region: CASSADRGSGNTIYF. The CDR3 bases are TGTGCCAGCAGCGCCGACAGGGGGTCTGGAAACACCATATATTTT.